This is a list of T cell receptor beta chains from one sample in a study of OX40 agonist ivuxolimab in advanced cancers. Assay used: immunoSEQ multiplex PCR; TCRdb lists only in-frame clones, some missing. The sample lists around 62,000 clones; roughly nine tenths were seen once. The material was CD4+ or CD8+ T cells sorted from blood, obtained in a trial of the OX40 agonist ivuxolimab. These TCRs come from an adult with an advanced solid tumor such as melanoma, head and neck, liver or kidney cancer. Both conserved end residues are part of each CDR3. The D gene is left open where the match is weak. Expanded clones get a size class; other rows say once, few or many, or leave the size out.

j_gene: TRBJ1-1
abundance: NA
v_gene: TRBV19
d_gene: NA
CDR3nt: TGTGCCAGTAGTATGAAGCGAGGTAAAGAAGCTTTCTTT
CDR3aa: CASSMKRGKEAFF

j_gene: TRBJ2-3
abundance: NA
v_gene: TRBV13
d_gene: TRBD1
CDR3nt: TGTGCCAGCAGCGCTTCCGGGACAGGGCTTACAGATACGCAGTATTTT
CDR3aa: CASSASGTGLTDTQYF

j_gene: TRBJ2-7
abundance: NA
v_gene: TRBV27
d_gene: NA
CDR3nt: TGTGCCAGCAGTTCGCAGGGGGGCTCCTACGAGCAGTACTTC
CDR3aa: CASSSQGGSYEQYF

j_gene: TRBJ2-1
abundance: NA
v_gene: TRBV7-9
d_gene: TRBD2
CDR3nt: TGTGCCAGCAGCTTAACGACTAGCGGGAGCTACAATGAGCAGTTCTTC
CDR3aa: CASSLTTSGSYNEQFF

j_gene: TRBJ1-5
abundance: once
v_gene: TRBV11-3
d_gene: NA
CDR3nt: TGTGCCAGCAGCTTAGGCCGCCGGGACACTCGAGCCGCTAGCAATCAGCCCCAGCATTTT
CDR3aa: CASSLGRRDTRAASNQPQHF

j_gene: TRBJ2-3
abundance: NA
v_gene: TRBV30
d_gene: NA
CDR3nt: TGTGCCTGGAGTGTGGGGGGACGCCGCACAGATACGCAGTATTTT
CDR3aa: CAWSVGGRRTDTQYF

j_gene: TRBJ2-3
abundance: NA
v_gene: TRBV7-7
d_gene: NA
CDR3nt: TGTGCTAGCAGCTTGGGGGCGCAGGATGCAGATACGCAGTATTTT
CDR3aa: CASSLGAQDADTQYF

j_gene: TRBJ2-1
abundance: NA
v_gene: TRBV5-6
d_gene: NA
CDR3nt: TGTGCCAGTTCCCGGGAGATGAATGAGCAGTTCTTC
CDR3aa: CASSREMNEQFF

j_gene: TRBJ1-2
abundance: NA
v_gene: TRBV15
d_gene: TRBD1
CDR3nt: TGTGCCACCAGCAGCACAGGGGAACCTAACTATGGCTACACCTTC
CDR3aa: CATSSTGEPNYGYTF

j_gene: TRBJ2-3
abundance: NA
v_gene: TRBV11-2
d_gene: NA
CDR3nt: TGTGCCAGCAGCTTAGATTTCGGTGGCGCCACAGATACGCAGTATTTT
CDR3aa: CASSLDFGGATDTQYF

j_gene: TRBJ1-2
abundance: NA
v_gene: TRBV6-1
d_gene: NA
CDR3nt: TGTGCCAGCAGTGCACTAAAAGGACAGATCTATGGCTACACCTTC
CDR3aa: CASSALKGQIYGYTF

j_gene: TRBJ1-1
abundance: NA
v_gene: TRBV11-2
d_gene: NA
CDR3nt: TGTGCCAGCAGCTCGTTCCTGGAGGACACTGAAGCTTTCTTT
CDR3aa: CASSSFLEDTEAFF